This entry describes one T cell receptor beta chain. The target antigen is unknown. These data belong to a study of OX40 agonist ivuxolimab in advanced cancers. Study background: Administration of intravenous ivuxolimab to patients occurred every 2 weeks at 0.01 to 10 mg/kg. A diagnosis of hepatocellular carcinoma, melanoma, renal cell or head and neck cancer was present in dose-escalation patients. Study conclusions and caveats: Low levels of normalized T-cell clonal expansion also appeared in some nonresponders. CD8+ T cells averaged more expanded clones than CD4+.

TCRdb keeps only in-frame clones here, not all; method: immunoSEQ multiplex PCR. The sample lists 30,000 to 45,000 clones, roughly 90% occurring once. This CDR3 comprises 13 residues. Germline V CDR1 and CDR2: KGHSH, LQKENI. Deletions cut 9 bases from V and 3 bases from J, with 14 bases between. The V and J genes are TRBV18 and TRBJ1-1, with unresolved D. This material consisted of CD4+ or CD8+ T cells sorted from blood, taken in a trial of the OX40 agonist ivuxolimab. This TCR derives from an adult with an advanced solid tumor such as melanoma, head and neck, liver or kidney cancer. In DNA, the CDR3 is TGTGCCAGTCTCCGGTGGGATGACACTGAAGCTTTCTTT. Translated: CASLRWDDTEAFF. Full variable domain (remainder filled in from reference TRBV18 and TRBJ1-1): NAGVMQNPRHLVRRRGQEARLRCSPMKGHSHVYWYRQLPEEGLKFMVYLQKENIIDESGMPKERFSAEFPKEGPSILRIQQVVRGDSAAYFCASLRWDDTEAFFGQGTRLTVV.